Listed here is a single TCR beta chain. Germline V gives CDR1 SGDLS, CDR2 YYNGEE. The CDR3 contains 12 residues. Deletions cut 0 bases from V and 13 bases from J, with 8 bases between. These data belong to a study of T-cell memory formation after mild COVID-19. Turning to the study itself: The study found TCR clusters largely donor specific.

TCRdb used MiXCR to reprocess the 5' RACE reads, holding one entry per CDR3 protein. The table shows 350,000 to 550,000 distinct CDR3 sequences, with roughly 18% occurring only once. The specimen sequenced was PBMCs or a T cell subset sorted from them (not recorded which). The sequence was collected from a man between 18 and 35 years old who had mild COVID-19 (a few samples of this study predate the infection). Cell type and time point are not known. The J gene is TRBJ1-6, the V gene TRBV9; D uncertain. CDR3 region: CASSVESPPLHF. CDR3 nucleotides: TGTGCCAGCAGCGTAGAGAGCCCCCCCCTCCACTTT.